Listed below are T cell receptor beta chains from one sample, sequenced in a study of CD8+ T cells in alopecia areata. Using immunoSEQ multiplex PCR, the repertoire was profiled, and TCRdb retains in-frame clones only, with some absent. The table shows 120,000 to 150,000 clones, with around 83% occurring only once. The specimen was CD8+ T cells sorted from blood, collected at week 4, from a patient treated with tofacitinib. All receptors come from a human donor with alopecia areata. Both conserved end residues are part of each CDR3. D genes are given only for firm matches. For some rows the clone size is stated as once, few or many, or as a class when expanded; others skip it.

CDR3	DNA	V	J	size	D
CASSGTSGYNEQFF	TGTGCCAGCAGCGGGACTAGCGGTTACAATGAGCAGTTCTTC	TRBV2	TRBJ2-1	.	TRBD2
CASSLAKNIQYF	TGTGCCAGCAGCCTAGCCAAAAACATTCAGTACTTC	TRBV5-6	TRBJ2-4	.	.
CATSRDPGGSYNEQFF	TGTGCCACCAGCAGAGATCCGGGAGGGTCCTACAATGAGCAGTTCTTC	TRBV15	TRBJ2-1	once	TRBD2
CASPTGRTGELFF	TGCGCCAGCCCCACAGGGAGGACCGGGGAGCTGTTTTTT	TRBV23-1	TRBJ2-2	.	.
CASSLRDYEQYF	TGTGCCAGCAGCTTAAGGGATTACGAGCAGTACTTC	TRBV5-5	TRBJ2-7	.	.
CASSYLTDTQYF	TGTGCCAGCAGTTACCTCACAGATACGCAGTATTTT	TRBV6-6	TRBJ2-3	.	.
CASSLDRGGSPLHF	TGTGCCAGCAGCTTGGACAGGGGAGGTTCACCCCTCCACTTT	TRBV5-4	TRBJ1-6	.	TRBD1
CASSSWEKEAFF	TGTGCCAGCAGTTCTTGGGAGAAAGAAGCTTTCTTT	TRBV6-5	TRBJ1-1	.	.
CSVVTPGPYEQYF	TGCAGCGTTGTTACTCCTGGGCCCTACGAGCAGTACTTC	TRBV29-1	TRBJ2-7	.	.
CASSFFGGSTYEQYF	TGTGCCAGCAGCTTCTTTGGCGGCAGCACCTACGAGCAGTACTTC	TRBV11-2	TRBJ2-7	.	.
CASSLQGGNQPQHF	TGTGCCAGCAGCCTACAGGGGGGGAATCAGCCCCAGCATTTT	TRBV13	TRBJ1-5	.	TRBD1
CASSQGGPSYNEQFF	TGTGCCAGTAGTCAAGGGGGCCCTTCCTACAATGAGCAGTTCTTC	TRBV19	TRBJ2-1	.	TRBD1